One sample yielded the 24 T cell receptor beta chains listed below, sequenced in a study of T cell responses to AZD1222 COVID-19 vaccine. Measured with immunoSEQ multiplex PCR; TCRdb has only the in-frame clones, and not every one. Of 70,000 to 90,000 clones detected, about nine tenths appear once; the ten largest clones hold 18%. The sequences come from peripheral blood, collected 28 days after the second AZD1222 dose. These receptors all come from an adult who received the AZD1222 COVID-19 vaccine.

The V call is TRBV7-8, the J call TRBJ2-7; the match to TRBD1 covers 9 bases. The germline V gene has CDR1 SGHVS and CDR2 FQNEAQ. The CDR3 consists of 13 residues. With 3 bases clipped from V and 5 bases from J, the junction kept 2 bases outside the gene matches. The CDR3 reads CASSLDRGDEQYF. CDR3 sequence (DNA): TGTGCCAGCAGCTTGGACAGGGGCGACGAGCAGTACTTC.

This rearrangement joins TRBV7-2 to TRBJ1-4, with D unresolved. The CDR3 is made up of 16 amino acids. Trimming cost V 1 base and J 2 bases, with 11 bases left between them. The germline V gene encodes CDR1 SGHTA and CDR2 FQGNSA. The CDR3 loop is CASSLEAGGTNEKLFF. The CDR3 bases are TGTGCCAGCAGCTTAGAAGCTGGAGGGACTAATGAAAAACTGTTTTTT.

This chain connects TRBV5-1 to TRBJ2-1; D is ambiguous. Germline values: CDR1 SGHRS, CDR2 YFSETQ. The V gene lost 0 bases and the J gene lost 4 bases, with 8 bases spanning the gap. The CDR3 length is 14 residues. CDR3 amino acids: CASSLAVLYNEQFF. Here the CDR3 DNA reads TGCGCCAGCAGCTTGGCCGTTCTGTACAATGAGCAGTTCTTC.

The chain links TRBV4-3 to TRBJ2-7, with D possibly called TRBD1 or TRBD2 (5 bases each). Germline CDR1 and CDR2: LGHNA and YSLEER. Trimming stripped 1 base from V and 4 bases from J, with 11 bases between. The CDR3 covers 14 residues. The CDR3 nucleotides read TGCGCCAGCAGCCAAGGGGACCTGGGTTACGAGCAGTACTTC. It is translated as CASSQGDLGYEQYF.

J is TRBJ1-3 and V is TRBV30; D is unclear. The CDR3 sequence is 16 residues long. From germline, CDR1 is GTSNPN and CDR2 SVGIG (reference sequence). V was shortened by 0 bases and J by 0 bases, with 12 bases between the two germline ends. This CDR3 is CAWSVTRHNSGNTIYF. The DNA of the CDR3 is TGTGCCTGGAGTGTAACAAGGCATAACTCTGGAAACACCATATATTTT.

The J gene is TRBJ1-4, the V gene TRBV14; D gene unclear. Germline-derived CDR1 and CDR2 are SGHDN and FVKESK. The CDR3 consists of 15 residues. Between the trimmed V and J ends, which lost 0 bases and 0 bases, there was a span of 5 bases. The CDR3 sequence: CASSQEIATNEKLFF. Here the CDR3 DNA reads TGTGCCAGCAGCCAAGAGATTGCAACTAATGAAAAACTGTTTTTT.

The genes are TRBV11-2 and TRBJ1-2; 12 nucleotides align to TRBD1. This CDR3 region has 16 residues. Per germline, CDR1 SGHAT and CDR2 FQNNGV. The trim removed 1 base at V and 7 bases at J, leaving 7 bases unmatched. CDR3 sequence reads: CASSLGSGQGAIGYTF. CDR3 bases: TGTGCCAGCAGCTTAGGGTCGGGACAGGGGGCGATTGGCTACACCTTC. The whole variable domain, remainder taken from reference TRBV11-2 and TRBJ1-2, is EAGVAQSPRYKIIEKRQSVAFWCNPISGHATLYWYQQILGQGPKLLIQFQNNGVVDDSQLPKDRFSAERLKGVDSTLKIQPAKLEDSAVYLCASSLGSGQGAIGYTFGSGTRLTVV.

The DNA of the CDR3 is TGTGCCAGCAGCCCAGAGGCCGCCAAGGCCTACGAGCAGTACTTC. Translation gives CASSPEAAKAYEQYF. The chain is built from TRBV6-2 or TRBV6-3 and TRBJ2-7; the D is unclear. CDR3 length: 15 amino acids. The V and J ends lost 6 bases and 2 bases respectively, with 17 bases between them. CDR1 is MNHEY and CDR2 is SVGEGT in the germline V gene.

This clone was seen only a few times. The rearrangement uses TRBV27 and TRBJ2-6, with TRBD1 matching over 7 bases. CDR3 length equals 16 residues. From germline, CDR1 is MNHEY and CDR2 SMNVEV (reference sequence). With V trimmed by 5 bases and J by 1 base, 5 bases remained unmatched. CDR3 amino acids: CASSGAGGSGANVLTF. Here the CDR3 DNA reads TGTGCCAGCAGTGGGGCAGGGGGATCTGGGGCCAACGTCCTGACTTTC.

This clone was observed a few times. The genes are TRBV28 and TRBJ1-2; TRBD1 matches at 7 bases. The germline V gene encodes CDR1 MDHEN and CDR2 SYDVKM. The CDR3 is 14 amino acids. V lost 6 bases, J lost 6 bases, and 10 bases stayed unmatched. Here the CDR3 reads CASSANSGTDGYTF. The CDR3 coding sequence is TGTGCCAGCAGCGCAAACTCCGGGACAGATGGCTACACCTTC.

The CDR3 reads CASSPPADSGANVLTF. CDR3 bases: TGTGCCAGCTCACCTCCAGCAGACTCTGGGGCCAACGTCCTGACTTTC. This rearrangement joins TRBV18 to TRBJ2-6; D is undetermined. The V gene's germline CDR1 is KGHSH and CDR2 LQKENI. CDR3 size: 16 residues. The V gene lost 3 bases and the J gene lost 0 bases, with 9 bases spanning the gap. The full variable domain, its missing parts supplied by reference TRBV18 and TRBJ2-6, is NAGVMQNPRHLVRRRGQEARLRCSPMKGHSHVYWYRQLPEEGLKFMVYLQKENIIDESGMPKERFSAEFPKEGPSILRIQQVVRGDSAAYFCASSPPADSGANVLTFGAGSRLTVL.

The chain employs TRBV5-1 and TRBJ1-6; D gene ambiguous. This CDR3 has 16 residues. Trimming took off 0 bases at V and 7 bases at J, with 14 bases between the two ends. Germline V gene data show CDR1 as SGHRS and CDR2 as YFSETQ. CDR3 loop: CASSLAGQRHNSPLHF. The CDR3 DNA follows: TGCGCCAGCAGCTTGGCCGGGCAGCGGCACAATTCACCCCTCCACTTT.

The V call is TRBV7-2, the J call TRBJ1-2; TRBD1 matches at 7 bases. Germline CDR1 SGHTA, CDR2 FQGNSA. The V and J ends lost 1 base and 4 bases, in that order; junction bases with no gene match: 6. The CDR3 extends over 15 amino acids. The CDR3 nucleotides are TGTGCCAGCAGCTTAGGTCAGGGGGTGACCTATGGCTACACCTTC. Its protein product is CASSLGQGVTYGYTF.

This chain joins TRBV28 and TRBJ2-7; 9 bases map to TRBD1. This CDR3 spans 14 amino acids. J was trimmed by 6 bases and V by 5 bases; bases with no gene match: 8. The germline V gene has CDR1 MDHEN and CDR2 SYDVKM. The DNA for the CDR3 is TGTGCCAGCAGTGGCCGGACAGGGGATATCGAGCAGTACTTC. Protein product: CASSGRTGDIEQYF.

This rearrangement joins TRBV15 to TRBJ1-4; perhaps TRBD1 as D (5 bases). CDR1 LNHNV and CDR2 YYDKDF come from the germline V gene (reference sequence). The CDR3 loop spans 16 amino acids. Deletions cut 0 bases from V and 4 bases from J, with 12 bases between. The CDR3 DNA follows: TGTGCCACCAGCAGAGAAGGTGGGGGGTATAATGAAAAACTGTTTTTT. It specifies CATSREGGGYNEKLFF.

The chain couples TRBV7-2 to TRBJ2-7; D possibly uses TRBD1 or TRBD2 (5 bases each). This CDR3 comprises 14 residues. V was pared by 4 bases and J by 2 bases, with 12 bases between. Looked up from germline, CDR1 is SGHTA and CDR2 is FQGNSA. The CDR3 DNA follows: TGTGCCAGCAGCTCCCGGGACGGGCCCTACGAGCAGTACTTC. Translated, it gives CASSSRDGPYEQYF.

The rearrangement links TRBV6-2 or TRBV6-3 to TRBJ2-1, with D possibly being TRBD2 (6 bases). V shed 2 bases and J shed 10 bases, with 12 bases lying between them. Germline CDR1 and CDR2: MNHEY and SVGEGT. This CDR3 contains 13 residues. CDR3 sequence reads: CASSYASAGEQFF. The DNA for the CDR3 is TGTGCCAGCAGTTACGCTAGCGCGGGAGAGCAGTTCTTC.

The rearrangement uses TRBV4-3 and TRBJ2-2; 8 bases align to TRBD1. The CDR3 has 15 amino acids. The V gene end was trimmed by 4 bases and the J gene end by 1 base; junction bases not matched to a gene: 2. Germline V gives CDR1 LGHNA, CDR2 YSLEER. The CDR3 spells CASSPDRGNTGELFF. CDR3 in DNA: TGCGCCAGCAGCCCAGACAGGGGGAACACCGGGGAGCTGTTTTTT.

V usage is TRBV11-2 and J usage is TRBJ1-4; D unclear. CDR3 length equals 13 residues. CDR1 is SGHAT and CDR2 is FQNNGV in the germline V gene. V shed 2 bases and J shed 5 bases, with 6 bases lying between them. In DNA form, the CDR3 reads TGTGCCAGCAGCTTACAGTTAAATGAAAAACTGTTTTTT. As protein: CASSLQLNEKLFF.

This rearrangement joins TRBV28 to TRBJ1-5; D gene uncertain. The CDR3 has 13 amino acids. Germline V lookup: CDR1 MDHEN, CDR2 SYDVKM. Between the trimmed V and J ends, which lost 1 base and 9 bases, there was a span of 10 bases. CDR3: CASSLSAPGPQHF. In DNA, the CDR3 is TGTGCCAGCAGTTTATCCGCACCGGGGCCCCAGCATTTT. Complete variable domain (other parts from reference TRBV28 and TRBJ1-5): DVKVTQSSRYLVKRTGEKVFLECVQDMDHENMFWYRQDPGLGLRLIYFSYDVKMKEKGDIPEGYSVSREKKERFSLILESASTNQTSMYLCASSLSAPGPQHFGDGTRLSIL.

This clone appeared a few times. This rearrangement joins TRBV7-9 to TRBJ2-7, with D hard to call. The CDR3 sequence is 11 residues long. The germline V gene has CDR1 SEHNR and CDR2 FQNEAQ (reference sequence). V lost 5 bases to trimming and J lost 5 bases, with 7 bases between them. The CDR3 coding sequence is TGTGCCAGCAGCCAAAGAGACGAGCAGTACTTC. Translation: CASSQRDEQYF.

The chain joins TRBV3-1 (or the pseudogene TRBV3-2) to TRBJ1-2, with D hard to call. This CDR3 has 13 amino acids. V lost 3 bases to trimming and J lost 2 bases, with 7 bases between them. Germline V gene sequence: CDR1 LGHDT, CDR2 YNNKEL (reference sequence). For the CDR3, the DNA is TGTGCCAGCAGCCAGGACCAAAACTATGGCTACACCTTC. It translates to CASSQDQNYGYTF.

The V gene is TRBV30, the J gene TRBJ2-3, with D maybe TRBD2 (7 bases). CDR3 length: 15 residues. CDR1 and CDR2 from the germline V gene are GTSNPN and SVGIG (reference sequence). Trimming pared 2 bases from V and 2 bases from J, leaving 14 bases between. CDR3 sequence: CAWSMRGGLTDTQYF. The CDR3 nucleotides are TGTGCCTGGAGTATGAGGGGGGGCCTCACAGATACGCAGTATTTT.

Here the CDR3 reads CASSLQGPNTEAFF. The DNA of the CDR3 is TGCGCCAGCAGCCTACAGGGGCCCAACACTGAAGCTTTCTTT. The V gene is TRBV5-1, the J gene TRBJ1-1, with TRBD1 matching 7 bases. V trimming: 4 bases; J trimming: 2 bases; junction bases outside the gene matches: 5. The V gene's germline CDR1 is SGHRS and CDR2 YFSETQ. The CDR3 sequence is 14 residues long.